The 2 T cell receptor beta chains reported below all come from one sample, sequenced in a study of blood T cell repertoires in COVID-19. Some clones are missing from TCRdb's copy, which holds only in-frame ones; the method was immunoSEQ multiplex PCR. This table holds around 74,000 clones, 87% found once. Sequencing was carried out using peripheral blood. These receptors all stem from a man aged 25-40 years with acute or convalescent COVID-19.

The CDR3: CASSLGQGATNEKLFF. The CDR3 DNA sequence: TGCGCCAGCAGCTTGGGACAGGGTGCAACTAATGAAAAACTGTTTTTT. The chain is built from TRBV5-1 and TRBJ1-4, with 7 bases identical to TRBD1. Germline trimming cut 0 bases from V and 0 bases from J; bases unmatched to any gene: 2. Looked up from germline, CDR1 is SGHRS and CDR2 is YFSETQ. The CDR3 loop spans 16 amino acids.

The chain combines TRBV4-1 with TRBJ1-2; 8 bases agree with TRBD1. The CDR3 spans 15 residues. The germline V gene encodes CDR1 MGHRA and CDR2 YSYEKL. J was trimmed by 2 bases and V by 2 bases; bases with no gene match: 4. The CDR3 spells CASSQLGQGNYGYTF. The CDR3 DNA follows: TGCGCCAGCAGCCAACTCGGACAGGGCAACTATGGCTACACCTTC.